A single T cell receptor (beta chain) is shown here with its context. These data belong to a study of blood T cell repertoires in COVID-19. Study as a whole: Samples came from the United States, Italy and Spain, spanning acute and convalescent COVID-19. PBMCs, B-cell-depleted T cells, or T cells were the source of the cDNA or gDNA that made up the material.

The table came from immunoSEQ multiplex PCR; TCRdb's copy has only in-frame clones and leaves some out. The data contain roughly 250,000 clones, around 87% of them singletons. The CDR3 sequence is 14 residues long. The germline CDR1 and CDR2 sequences are MDHEN and SYDVKM. V gave up 6 bases and J gave up 0 bases, with 11 bases separating them. Sequencing was carried out using peripheral blood. The V and J genes are TRBV28 and TRBJ1-2, with D possibly TRBD1 on 6 matching bases. The TCR comes from a woman in her fifties or sixties with acute or convalescent COVID-19. The CDR3 coding sequence is TGTGCCAGCAGGGGGACATCATCTAACTATGGCTACACCTTC. Translated: CASRGTSSNYGYTF.